Given below is one TCR beta chain in context. Germline CDR1 reads SGHRS; CDR2 reads YFSETQ. The V gene end was trimmed by 4 bases and the J gene end by 8 bases; junction bases not matched to a gene: 7. The CDR3 runs to 14 residues. In the source study's methods: From reference gene primer amplification, estimates of nucleated cell counts were derived. Profiled with immunoSEQ multiplex PCR; TCRdb holds only in-frame clones, not every one. V and J calls plus clone size are reproduced from that table; the DNA served to infer D and trimming. This table has about 170,000 clones, about 74% appearing once. The sample belongs to a study of blood T cell repertoires in COVID-19. Across the whole study: COVID-19 samples, acute and convalescent, were from the United States, Italy and Spain. In each case, the material was cDNA or gDNA derived from T cells, B-cell-depleted T cells, or PBMCs.

The chain has TRBV5-1 and TRBJ1-3, with 9 positions matching TRBD1. The receptor comes from an elderly woman with acute or convalescent COVID-19. Sequences were obtained from peripheral blood. CDR3 loop: CASSGPDRGDTIYF. The DNA of the CDR3 is TGCGCCAGCAGCGGCCCGGACAGGGGTGACACCATATATTTT.